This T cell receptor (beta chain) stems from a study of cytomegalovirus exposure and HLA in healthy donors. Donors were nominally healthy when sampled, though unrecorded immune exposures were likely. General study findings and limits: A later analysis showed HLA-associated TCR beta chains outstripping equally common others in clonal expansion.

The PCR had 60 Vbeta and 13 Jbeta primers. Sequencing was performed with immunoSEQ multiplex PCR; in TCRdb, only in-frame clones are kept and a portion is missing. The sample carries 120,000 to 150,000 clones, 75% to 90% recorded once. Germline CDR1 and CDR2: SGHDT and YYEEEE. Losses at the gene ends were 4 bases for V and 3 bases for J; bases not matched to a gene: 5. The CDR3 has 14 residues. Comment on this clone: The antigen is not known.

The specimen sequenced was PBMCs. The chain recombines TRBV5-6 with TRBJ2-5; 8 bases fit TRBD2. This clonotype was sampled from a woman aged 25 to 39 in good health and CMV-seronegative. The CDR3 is CASSHRGGEETQYF. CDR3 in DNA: TGTGCCAGCAGCCACCGGGGGGGGGAAGAGACCCAGTACTTC.